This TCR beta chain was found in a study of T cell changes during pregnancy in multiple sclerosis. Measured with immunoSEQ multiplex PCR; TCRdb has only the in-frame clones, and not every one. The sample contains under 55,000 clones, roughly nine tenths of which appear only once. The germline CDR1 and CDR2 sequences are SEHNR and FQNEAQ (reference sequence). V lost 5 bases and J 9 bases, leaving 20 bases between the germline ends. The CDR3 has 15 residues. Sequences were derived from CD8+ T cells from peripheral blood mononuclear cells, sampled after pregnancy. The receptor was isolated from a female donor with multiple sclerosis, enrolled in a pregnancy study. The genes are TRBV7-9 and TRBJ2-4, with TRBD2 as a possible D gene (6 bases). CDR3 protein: CASSPLEEEGPIQYF. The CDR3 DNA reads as TGTGCCAGCAGCCCCCTTGAGGAGGAGGGTCCCATTCAGTACTTC.